These T cell receptor beta chains were read from a single sample in a study of blood T cell repertoires in COVID-19. Using immunoSEQ multiplex PCR, the repertoire was profiled, and TCRdb retains in-frame clones only, with some absent. In the table there are about 120,000 clones, approximately 85% of which are singletons. The specimen sequenced was peripheral blood. The receptors were sampled from a man older than 75 with active or convalescent COVID-19. The CDR3 runs from the conserved cysteine through the conserved F or W. Each record gives: CDR3 protein, CDR3 DNA, J gene, V gene, clone size, D gene. D genes are given only for firm matches. Not every row has a clone size; where given, it reads once, few, many or a size class.

CDR3aa: CASRLPGQGNYGYTF
CDR3nt: TGTGCCAGTAGGCTACCGGGACAGGGTAACTATGGCTACACCTTC
j_gene: TRBJ1-2
v_gene: TRBV19
abundance: -
d_gene: TRBD1

CDR3aa: CASSFGGDTEAFF
CDR3nt: TGCGCCAGCAGCTTCGGGGGGGACACTGAAGCTTTCTTT
j_gene: TRBJ1-1
v_gene: TRBV5-1
abundance: -
d_gene: -

CDR3aa: CASSPSLGGVAEAFF
CDR3nt: TGTGCCAGCAGCCCTTCCCTGGGGGGGGTGGCTGAAGCTTTCTTT
j_gene: TRBJ1-1
v_gene: TRBV3-1/TRBV3-2
abundance: -
d_gene: -

CDR3aa: CASSVGRGEQFF
CDR3nt: TGTGCCAGCAGCGTAGGAAGGGGTGAGCAGTTCTTC
j_gene: TRBJ2-1
v_gene: TRBV9
abundance: -
d_gene: -

CDR3aa: CASSRGLVYEQYF
CDR3nt: TGTGCCAGCAGCCGAGGACTGGTGTACGAGCAGTACTTC
j_gene: TRBJ2-7
v_gene: TRBV7-2
abundance: -
d_gene: -

CDR3aa: CASSYGGHYNEQFF
CDR3nt: TGTGCCAGCAGTTATGGGGGACACTACAATGAGCAGTTCTTC
j_gene: TRBJ2-1
v_gene: TRBV6-5
abundance: -
d_gene: -

CDR3aa: CASSDSGLTNTIYF
CDR3nt: TGTGCCAGCAGTGACTCGGGACTGACCAACACCATATATTTT
j_gene: TRBJ1-3
v_gene: TRBV6-5
abundance: -
d_gene: -

CDR3aa: CAWSGGAGGYNSPLHF
CDR3nt: TGTGCCTGGAGCGGGGGGGCAGGGGGCTATAATTCACCCCTCCACTTT
j_gene: TRBJ1-6
v_gene: TRBV30
abundance: -
d_gene: TRBD1

CDR3aa: CASSESLRGTQYF
CDR3nt: TGCGCCAGCAGTGAGTCTCTCAGGGGAACCCAGTACTTC
j_gene: TRBJ2-5
v_gene: TRBV10-2
abundance: -
d_gene: -

CDR3aa: CASKNQASSYNSPLHF
CDR3nt: TGTGCCAGTAAAAACCAGGCGAGCTCCTATAATTCACCCCTCCACTTT
j_gene: TRBJ1-6
v_gene: TRBV19
abundance: -
d_gene: -

CDR3aa: CASSYRTSGSSGELFF
CDR3nt: TGTGCCAGCAGTTACCGGACTAGCGGGAGTTCCGGGGAGCTGTTTTTT
j_gene: TRBJ2-2
v_gene: TRBV6-5
abundance: -
d_gene: TRBD2

CDR3aa: CASKAVSGVDTQYF
CDR3nt: TGTGCCAGTAAAGCTGTTTCCGGGGTAGATACGCAGTATTTT
j_gene: TRBJ2-3
v_gene: TRBV6-5
abundance: -
d_gene: -

CDR3aa: CATSEGRPNQPQHF
CDR3nt: TGTGCCACCAGTGAGGGGAGGCCCAATCAGCCCCAGCATTTT
j_gene: TRBJ1-5
v_gene: TRBV24-1
abundance: -
d_gene: -

CDR3aa: CASSLPRREPNTGELFF
CDR3nt: TGCGCCAGCAGCCTACCTAGACGCGAGCCGAACACCGGGGAGCTGTTTTTT
j_gene: TRBJ2-2
v_gene: TRBV5-1
abundance: -
d_gene: -

CDR3aa: CASTPQGQNNEKLFF
CDR3nt: TGTGCCAGCACCCCCCAAGGACAGAATAATGAAAAACTGTTTTTT
j_gene: TRBJ1-4
v_gene: TRBV7-8
abundance: -
d_gene: -

CDR3aa: CAWSVLRGNEKLFF
CDR3nt: TGTGCCTGGAGTGTACTCAGGGGTAATGAAAAACTGTTTTTT
j_gene: TRBJ1-4
v_gene: TRBV30
abundance: -
d_gene: -

CDR3aa: CASSASLRDTEAFF
CDR3nt: TGTGCCAGCAGCGCTTCCCTCCGGGACACTGAAGCTTTCTTT
j_gene: TRBJ1-1
v_gene: TRBV9
abundance: -
d_gene: -

CDR3aa: CASSWLAGGNEQFF
CDR3nt: TGTGCCAGCAGCTGGCTAGCGGGGGGCAATGAGCAGTTCTTC
j_gene: TRBJ2-1
v_gene: TRBV6-5
abundance: -
d_gene: TRBD2

CDR3aa: CASSFAGNNQPQHF
CDR3nt: TGTGCCAGCAGCTTCGCAGGGAACAATCAGCCCCAGCATTTT
j_gene: TRBJ1-5
v_gene: TRBV9
abundance: -
d_gene: -

CDR3aa: CSASSPRGNEQFF
CDR3nt: TGCAGTGCTAGTTCCCCCAGGGGTAATGAGCAGTTCTTC
j_gene: TRBJ2-1
v_gene: TRBV20-1
abundance: -
d_gene: -

CDR3aa: CASSPSGAYNEQFF
CDR3nt: TGTGCCAGCAGTCCTAGCGGGGCGTACAATGAGCAGTTCTTC
j_gene: TRBJ2-1
v_gene: TRBV7-3
abundance: -
d_gene: TRBD2

CDR3aa: CAISEGGTGSYEQYF
CDR3nt: TGTGCCATCAGTGAGGGCGGGACCGGGTCCTACGAGCAGTACTTC
j_gene: TRBJ2-7
v_gene: TRBV10-3
abundance: -
d_gene: -

CDR3aa: CARRYTHGGVLDTQYF
CDR3nt: TGTGCCAGGAGATACACCCACGGGGGAGTTTTGGATACGCAGTATTTT
j_gene: TRBJ2-3
v_gene: TRBV7-6
abundance: once
d_gene: -

CDR3aa: CASSRGAEGNTIYF
CDR3nt: TGTGCCAGCAGCCGCGGGGCAGAAGGAAACACCATATATTTT
j_gene: TRBJ1-3
v_gene: TRBV7-2
abundance: -
d_gene: -

CDR3aa: CASSKPGTPPVGYTF
CDR3nt: TGTGCCAGCAGCAAACCCGGGACTCCCCCAGTGGGCTACACCTTC
j_gene: TRBJ1-2
v_gene: TRBV21-1
abundance: -
d_gene: -

CDR3aa: CASSPLQGYEQYF
CDR3nt: TGTGCCAGCTCACCGTTACAGGGGTACGAGCAGTACTTC
j_gene: TRBJ2-7
v_gene: TRBV18
abundance: -
d_gene: TRBD1

CDR3aa: CASSPAPGLIEKLFF
CDR3nt: TGTGCCAGCTCACCCGCGCCGGGTTTGATAGAAAAACTGTTTTTT
j_gene: TRBJ1-4
v_gene: TRBV18
abundance: -
d_gene: -

CDR3aa: CASSQGQLNQPQHF
CDR3nt: TGTGCCAGCAGCCAGGGACAGCTAAATCAGCCCCAGCATTTT
j_gene: TRBJ1-5
v_gene: TRBV5-5
abundance: -
d_gene: TRBD1

CDR3aa: CASSPGVSENTGELFF
CDR3nt: TGTGCCAGCTCACCTGGCGTTAGCGAGAACACCGGGGAGCTGTTTTTT
j_gene: TRBJ2-2
v_gene: TRBV18
abundance: -
d_gene: -

CDR3aa: CSASVSTGHLYGYTF
CDR3nt: TGCAGTGCTAGTGTCTCCACAGGCCATTTATATGGCTACACCTTC
j_gene: TRBJ1-2
v_gene: TRBV20-1
abundance: -
d_gene: -

CDR3aa: CASSVAGWGGLYEQYF
CDR3nt: TGTGCCAGCAGCGTAGCCGGGTGGGGGGGACTCTACGAGCAGTACTTC
j_gene: TRBJ2-7
v_gene: TRBV9
abundance: few
d_gene: TRBD2

CDR3aa: CASSLGQQHSYNSPLHF
CDR3nt: TGTGCCAGCAGCCTAGGACAGCAACACTCCTATAATTCACCCCTCCACTTT
j_gene: TRBJ1-6
v_gene: TRBV14
abundance: -
d_gene: -